This entry is about one TCR beta chain. It lacks a known antigen. One base away there is no much larger clone; base qualities are not given. The data are from a study of blood T cell repertoires in COVID-19 (dated by TCRdb to about 2020). With respect to the entire study: The collaborator samples originated in the United States, Italy and Spain and spanned the acute and convalescent phases of COVID-19. The samples were drawn from the first 160 participants of the ongoing ImmuneRACE study and from 950 to 1,500 subjects provided by 6 global collaborators. The material from the prospective study consisted of cDNA or gDNA derived from T cells, B-cell-depleted T cells, or PBMCs. The sample metadata nearly always contained a de-identified subject ID, COVID-19 status, age in years and sex. A freely available public database, intended as a resource for researchers studying the immune response to SARS-CoV-2, is where the repertoires were released. The dataset comprised deeply sampled blood TCRbeta repertoires from subjects exposed to, actively infected with, or recovered from COVID-19. HLA class I and class II types, where available, came from metadata supplied by the sample provider rather than from assay-based typing. Overall results and qualifications from the work: The amount of clinical and demographic metadata varied by source and participant and was provided uncurated.

TCRbeta CDR3 regions were amplified from genomic DNA using the immunoSEQ Assay, a bias-controlled multiplex PCR. Concerning the study's data processing: The number of nucleated cells in each sample was estimated from the amplification of reference gene primers within the assay. To quantify the absolute abundance of each unique TCRbeta CDR3 rearrangement, sequence reads were collapsed and filtered. Productive Simpson clonality was computed per sample as the square root of Simpson's diversity index over productive rearrangements. TCRdb carries this immuneACCESS record with in-frame sequences only. Its versions omit some clonotypes, under half of them owing to an unresolved V gene in the studies checked, with the rest unexplained. D and trimming come from the DNA, and the V and J calls and clone size come from that table. In all, the sample holds around 100,000 clones, and about 85% of those were seen once. Together, the top ten hold around 2.2% of the sample.

Collaborating institutions collected whole blood in K2EDTA tubes following their own protocols. For TCRbeta analysis, collaborators shipped samples in one of three forms: frozen whole blood, isolated PBMCs, or DNA extracted from either of those sample types. Taken from the germline V gene, the CDR1 and CDR2 loops are SGHTA and FQGNSA. The CDR3 measures 15 amino acids from cysteine to phenylalanine. The read is trimmed to its CDR3 DNA, 45 bases read in frame from base 1. V is trimmed back by 7 bases and J by 4 bases, and the junction contains 7 bases that no gene match accounts for. The clonotype comes from a human donor in a cohort sampled during active COVID-19. Recombination connected TRBV7-2 to TRBJ2-2; TRBD1 matches 9 bases in the middle. What was sequenced was peripheral blood. The DNA sequence reads TGTGCCAGCACCCCCCGGGACAGGGTCACCGGGGAGCTGTTTTTT. Its translation reads: CASTPRDRVTGELFF.